A selection of T cell receptor beta chains follows, all from one sample in a study of blood T cells in healthy people across ages. MiXCR, run by TCRdb on the 5' RACE reads, gives a single entry per CDR3 protein. This sample has about 1,400,000 distinct CDR3 sequences, with roughly 40% found just once. Sample: blood. Source of these receptors: a woman aged 18-29 years in good health. The CDR3 runs from the conserved cysteine through the conserved F or W. D genes are given only for firm matches. A clone size is listed for some rows: how often the clone was seen (once, few, many), or a class if it is expanded.

TRBV12-3/TRBV12-4,.,TRBJ2-1,TRBD2,TGTGCCAGCAAGACTAGCGGGGGTTACAATGAGCAGTTCTTC,CASKTSGGYNEQFF
TRBV28,few,TRBJ2-7,TRBD1,TGTGCCAGCAGTTCAGGACAGGCTCCCTACGAGCAGTACTTC,CASSSGQAPYEQYF
TRBV6-5,.,TRBJ1-6,TRBD1,TGTGCCAGCACCCCCGGACAGGATAATTCACCCCTCCACTTT,CASTPGQDNSPLHF
TRBV5-6,.,TRBJ2-7,TRBD1,TGTGCCAGCAGCCCTAATGGACAGGCGTCCTACGAGCAGTACTTC,CASSPNGQASYEQYF
TRBV2,.,TRBJ1-5,.,TGTGCCAGCGTTCGGGGCAGCAATCAGCCCCAGCATTTT,CASVRGSNQPQHF
TRBV20-1,.,TRBJ2-5,TRBD2,TGCAGTGCTAGAGATTTTAGCGGGAGCCAAGAGACCCAGTACTTC,CSARDFSGSQETQYF
TRBV20-1,.,TRBJ1-2,.,TGCAGTGCTAGAGATCAAGACAAGGCCGGCAACTATGGCTACACCTTC,CSARDQDKAGNYGYTF
TRBV20-1,.,TRBJ2-7,TRBD2,TGCAGTGCCCGGACCGGGACTACGTACAATGAGCAGTACTTC,CSARTGTTYNEQYF
TRBV21-1,.,TRBJ2-7,.,TGTGCCAGCAGCAAATTGGGCGGAGCGGAGGTCTACGAGCAGTACTTC,CASSKLGGAEVYEQYF
TRBV5-1,few,TRBJ2-3,.,TGCGCCAGCAGCCTAGCAGAATACACAGATACGCAGTATTTT,CASSLAEYTDTQYF
TRBV29-1,many,TRBJ2-7,.,TGCAGCGTTGTCGGGGTCAGCTCCTACGAGCAGTACTTC,CSVVGVSSYEQYF
TRBV20-1,once,TRBJ1-2,.,TGCAGTGCTAGTGGGGGTGGGGGCTATGGCTACACCTTC,CSASGGGGYGYTF
TRBV6-5,.,TRBJ1-6,TRBD1,TGTGCCAGCAGCCCCCGACAGGGTCCACCCCTCCACTTT,CASSPRQGPPLHF
TRBV2,few,TRBJ2-5,.,TGTGCCAGCAGATCGGACTACCAAGAGACCCAGTACTTC,CASRSDYQETQYF
TRBV11-3,.,TRBJ2-3,TRBD2,TGTGCCAGCAGCTTAGATTCTCCGGGACTAGCGGGAGCACCGCAGTATTTT,CASSLDSPGLAGAPQYF
TRBV27,.,TRBJ2-3,TRBD2,TGTGCCAGCAGTCTCCAAAGCGGGGGCACAGATACGCAGTATTTT,CASSLQSGGTDTQYF
TRBV6-1,few,TRBJ2-1,TRBD1,TGTGCCAGCGGGCGCACAGGGGGCAATGAGCAGTTCTTC,CASGRTGGNEQFF
TRBV6-6,.,TRBJ1-1,.,TGTGCCAGCAGGACTATACCTCCGGAAGCTTTCTTT,CASRTIPPEAFF
TRBV7-3,few,TRBJ2-7,.,TGTGCCAGCAGCTTAATCCCCTTGGTGGCCTACGAGCAGTACTTC,CASSLIPLVAYEQYF
TRBV18,.,TRBJ2-1,.,TGTGCCAGCTCACCACGCTTCAGCCCTCATGAGCAGTTCTTC,CASSPRFSPHEQFF
TRBV28,few,TRBJ2-5,TRBD1,TGTGCCAGCAGACCACAGGGGGCTCGGGAGACCCAGTACTTC,CASRPQGARETQYF
TRBV19,.,TRBJ1-6,.,TGTGCCAGTAGTAAGGGGCGGGGGAATTCACCCCTCCACTTT,CASSKGRGNSPLHF
TRBV27,.,TRBJ2-3,TRBD2,TGTGCCAGCAGCTTAGAAGCGGGACTTAAGACAGATACGCAGTATTTT,CASSLEAGLKTDTQYF
TRBV7-2,.,TRBJ1-5,.,TGTGCCGGCAGCTTAGCGGGACGAGGGATAAATCAGCCCCAGCATTTT,CAGSLAGRGINQPQHF
TRBV7-9,few,TRBJ1-4,TRBD1,TGTGCCAGCAGTGTTGACAGGGGGAATGAAAAACTGTTTTTT,CASSVDRGNEKLFF
TRBV12-3/TRBV12-4,.,TRBJ1-2,TRBD1,TGTGCCAGCAGTGCGCGACAGGGTTGGAGCTACACCTTC,CASSARQGWSYTF
TRBV29-1,.,TRBJ1-5,.,TGCAGCGTTGAACTGGGGATCAATCAGCCCCAGCATTTT,CSVELGINQPQHF
TRBV18,.,TRBJ1-1,.,TGTGCCAGCTCACCTGGAACGCCCGACCTGAACACTGAAGCTTTCTTT,CASSPGTPDLNTEAFF
TRBV10-3,.,TRBJ1-1,.,TGTGCCATCAGTGACTCCCTGAACACTGAAGCTTTCTTT,CAISDSLNTEAFF
TRBV5-1,.,TRBJ2-7,.,TGCGCCAGCAGCTTGGACAGGGCCCACTCCTACGAGCAGTACTTC,CASSLDRAHSYEQYF
TRBV11-2,.,TRBJ2-1,TRBD2,TGTGCCAGCAGCTTAGATCGCAGCGGGAGGGCCTATGAGACCCAGTTCTTC,CASSLDRSGRAYETQFF
TRBV3-1,.,TRBJ2-1,TRBD2,TGTGCCAGCAGCCACCCGGAGACTAGCGGGACCTACAATGAGCAGTTCTTC,CASSHPETSGTYNEQFF
TRBV5-1,.,TRBJ1-2,.,TGCGCCAGCAGCGGGGGACTAAGAGTGGGCTACACCTTC,CASSGGLRVGYTF
TRBV6-5,few,TRBJ2-7,.,TGTGCCAGCAGTCCAACCCACCCCAGCGAGCAGTACTTC,CASSPTHPSEQYF
TRBV6-4,many,TRBJ2-3,TRBD2,TGTGCCAGCAGCGGGTTGAGCGGGGCCTCCACAGATACGCAGTATTTT,CASSGLSGASTDTQYF
TRBV20-1,.,TRBJ1-1,.,TGCAGTGCTAGAGAACAGCCCATGAACACTGAAGCTTTCTTT,CSAREQPMNTEAFF
TRBV12-3/TRBV12-4,.,TRBJ1-6,.,TGTGCCAGCAGTTTCACCGGGGCTGGATCACCCCTCCACTTT,CASSFTGAGSPLHF
TRBV5-5,.,TRBJ2-3,.,TGTGCCAGCAGCCCTTCCACCACTAGCACAGATACGCAGTATTTT,CASSPSTTSTDTQYF
TRBV7-9,.,TRBJ2-7,TRBD1,TGTGCCAGCAGCTTTCGTCAGGGACAGGGTGTTGAGCAGTACTTC,CASSFRQGQGVEQYF
TRBV7-2,.,TRBJ1-1,TRBD1,TGTGCCAGCAGCCACAGGGGGGGGGGCACTGAAGCTTTCTTT,CASSHRGGGTEAFF
TRBV18,.,TRBJ2-7,.,TGTGCCAGCTCACCACCGAGATTAGAGAGACAAGACCCCTACGAGCAGTACTTC,CASSPPRLERQDPYEQYF
TRBV12-3/TRBV12-4,many,TRBJ2-1,.,TGTGCCAGCAGTTTCGGCTCCTACAATGAGCAGTTCTTC,CASSFGSYNEQFF
TRBV6-1,.,TRBJ2-7,.,TGTGCCAGCATGAGGGAGTCAGGGGGGAACTACGAGCAGTACTTC,CASMRESGGNYEQYF
TRBV12-3/TRBV12-4,.,TRBJ2-7,TRBD2,TGTGCCAGCACTTCTGGGGGGACTAGCGGCTACTACGAGCAGTACTTC,CASTSGGTSGYYEQYF
TRBV10-3,few,TRBJ1-5,.,TGTGCCATCAGTACCGGTCAGGGGCTAAATCAGCCCCAGCATTTT,CAISTGQGLNQPQHF
TRBV12-3/TRBV12-4,.,TRBJ2-5,TRBD2,TGTGCCAGCAGTTGGGGGAGGGAACCGGGGCAGACCCAGTACTTC,CASSWGREPGQTQYF
TRBV7-9,.,TRBJ1-2,TRBD1,TGTGCCAGCAGCCCTGACAGGGGGAAGGAATACACCTTC,CASSPDRGKEYTF
TRBV9,few,TRBJ1-2,TRBD1,TGTGCCAGCAGCGCCTTGGGACAGGGCGCGTATGGCTACACCTTC,CASSALGQGAYGYTF
TRBV5-8,.,TRBJ2-7,.,TGTGCCAGCAGCCGGGACTTGAGCTCCTACAATGAGCAGTACTTC,CASSRDLSSYNEQYF
TRBV6-1,once,TRBJ2-3,.,TGTGCCAGCAGTGATTGGGGAAGGGCAGATACGCAGTATTTT,CASSDWGRADTQYF
TRBV6-6,.,TRBJ2-2,TRBD1,TGTGCCAGCACTACAACAGGGGAGGGGGAGCTGTTTTTT,CASTTTGEGELFF
TRBV12-3/TRBV12-4,few,TRBJ1-2,.,TGTGCCAGCACCTTCGCCAGGAGCCATGGCTACACCTTC,CASTFARSHGYTF
TRBV7-9,.,TRBJ1-4,.,TGTGCCAGCAGCCCCCCGTCCCAAGTGAATGAAAAACTGTTTTTT,CASSPPSQVNEKLFF
TRBV28,.,TRBJ2-1,TRBD2,TGTGTCAGCAGTTCCAGCGGGGGCCCCAATGAGCAGTTCTTC,CVSSSSGGPNEQFF